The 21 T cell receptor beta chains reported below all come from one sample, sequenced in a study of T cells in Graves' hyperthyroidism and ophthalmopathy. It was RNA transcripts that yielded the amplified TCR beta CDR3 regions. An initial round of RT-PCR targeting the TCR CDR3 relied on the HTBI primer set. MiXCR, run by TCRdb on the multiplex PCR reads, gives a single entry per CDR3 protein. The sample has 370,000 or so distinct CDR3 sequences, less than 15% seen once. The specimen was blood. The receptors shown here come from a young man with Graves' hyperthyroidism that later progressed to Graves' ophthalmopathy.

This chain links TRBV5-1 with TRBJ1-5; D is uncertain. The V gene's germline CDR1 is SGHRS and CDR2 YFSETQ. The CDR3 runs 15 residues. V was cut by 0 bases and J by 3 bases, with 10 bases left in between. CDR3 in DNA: TGCGCCAGCAGCTTGGCGCAGGATATCAATCAGCCCCAGCATTTT. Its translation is CASSLAQDINQPQHF.

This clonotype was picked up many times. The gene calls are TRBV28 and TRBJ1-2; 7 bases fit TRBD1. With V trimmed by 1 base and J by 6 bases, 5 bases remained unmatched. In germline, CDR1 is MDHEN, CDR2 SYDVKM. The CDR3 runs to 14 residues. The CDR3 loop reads CASSLSDRDNGYTF. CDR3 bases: TGTGCCAGCAGTTTATCAGACAGGGACAATGGCTACACCTTC.

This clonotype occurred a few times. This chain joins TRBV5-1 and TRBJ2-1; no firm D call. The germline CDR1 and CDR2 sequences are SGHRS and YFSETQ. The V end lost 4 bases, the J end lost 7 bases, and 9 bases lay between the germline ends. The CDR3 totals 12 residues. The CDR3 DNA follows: TGCGCCAGCAGCCCCGGGTGGAATGAGCAGTTCTTC. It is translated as CASSPGWNEQFF.

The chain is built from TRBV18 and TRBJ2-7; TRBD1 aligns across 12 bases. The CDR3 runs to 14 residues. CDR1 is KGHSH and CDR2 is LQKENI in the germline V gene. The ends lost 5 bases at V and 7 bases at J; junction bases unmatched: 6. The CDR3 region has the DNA TGTGCCAGCTCATCACGGGACAGGGGGCTGGAGCAGTACTTC. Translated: CASSSRDRGLEQYF.

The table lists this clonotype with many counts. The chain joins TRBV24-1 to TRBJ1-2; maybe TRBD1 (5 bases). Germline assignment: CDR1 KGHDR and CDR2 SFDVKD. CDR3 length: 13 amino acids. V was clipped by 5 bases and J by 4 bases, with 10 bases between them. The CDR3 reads CATSGGTTYGYTF. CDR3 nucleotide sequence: TGTGCCACCAGTGGTGGGACTACCTATGGCTACACCTTC.

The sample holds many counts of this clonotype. The CDR3 loop is CASSVLAGPRGGELFF. CDR3 DNA sequence: TGTGCCAGCAGTGTGCTAGCGGGGCCTCGAGGCGGGGAGCTGTTTTTT. The chain links TRBV2 to TRBJ2-2; 9 positions match TRBD2. V dropped 4 bases and J dropped 7; count of bases not matched to a gene: 10. Germline V gene data show CDR1 as SNHLY and CDR2 as FYNNEI. The CDR3 totals 16 residues. The whole variable domain, remainder taken from reference TRBV2 and TRBJ2-2, is EPEVTQTPSHQVTQMGQEVILRCVPISNHLYFYWYRQILGQKVEFLVSFYNNEISEKSEIFDDQFSVERPDGSNFTLKIRSTKLEDSAMYFCASSVLAGPRGGELFFGEGSRLTVL.

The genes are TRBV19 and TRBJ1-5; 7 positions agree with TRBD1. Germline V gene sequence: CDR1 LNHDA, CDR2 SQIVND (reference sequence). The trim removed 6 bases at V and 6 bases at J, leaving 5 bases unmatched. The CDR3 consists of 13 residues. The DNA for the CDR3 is TGTGCCAGTAGCCCGACAGGGAGTCAGCCCCAGCATTTT. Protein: CASSPTGSQPQHF.

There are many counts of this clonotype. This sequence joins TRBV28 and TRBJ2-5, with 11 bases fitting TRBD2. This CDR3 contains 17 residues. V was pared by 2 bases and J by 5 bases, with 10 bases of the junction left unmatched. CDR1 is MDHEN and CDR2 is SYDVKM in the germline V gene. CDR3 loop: CASSLPLSGGAFETQYF. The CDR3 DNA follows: TGTGCCAGCAGTTTACCCCTTAGCGGGGGGGCCTTTGAGACCCAGTACTTC.

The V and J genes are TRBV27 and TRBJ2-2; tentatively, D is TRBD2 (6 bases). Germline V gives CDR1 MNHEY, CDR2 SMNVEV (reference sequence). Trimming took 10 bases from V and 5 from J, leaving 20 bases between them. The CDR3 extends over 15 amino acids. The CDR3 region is CATRRGTLGTGELFF. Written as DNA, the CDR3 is TGTGCCACCAGACGGGGGACCCTGGGGACCGGGGAGCTGTTTTTT.

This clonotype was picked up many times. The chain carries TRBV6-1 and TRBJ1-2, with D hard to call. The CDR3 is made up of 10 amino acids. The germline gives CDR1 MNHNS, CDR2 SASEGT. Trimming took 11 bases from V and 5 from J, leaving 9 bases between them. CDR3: CAGSVYGYTF. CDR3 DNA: TGTGCCGGTTCAGTTTATGGCTACACCTTC.

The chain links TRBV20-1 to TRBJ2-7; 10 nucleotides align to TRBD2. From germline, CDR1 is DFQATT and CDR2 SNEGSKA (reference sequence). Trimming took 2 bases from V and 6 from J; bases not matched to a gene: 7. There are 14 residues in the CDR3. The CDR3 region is CSARTSGNLGEQYF. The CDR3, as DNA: TGCAGTGCTAGAACTAGCGGGAACCTGGGCGAGCAGTACTTC.

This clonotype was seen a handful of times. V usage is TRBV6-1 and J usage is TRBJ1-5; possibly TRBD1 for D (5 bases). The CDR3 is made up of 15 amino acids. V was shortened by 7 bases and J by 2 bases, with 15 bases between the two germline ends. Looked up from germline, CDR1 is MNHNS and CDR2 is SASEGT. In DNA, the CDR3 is TGTGCCAGCACCCCGACCCGGGACCGCAATCAGCCCCAGCATTTT. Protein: CASTPTRDRNQPQHF.

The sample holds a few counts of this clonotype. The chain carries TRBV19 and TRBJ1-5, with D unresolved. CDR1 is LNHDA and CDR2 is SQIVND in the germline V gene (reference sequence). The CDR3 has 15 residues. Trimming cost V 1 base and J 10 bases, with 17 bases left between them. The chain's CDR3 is CASSIGGNPAGPQHF. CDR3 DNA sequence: TGTGCCAGTAGTATAGGGGGTAACCCGGCGGGACCCCAGCATTTT.

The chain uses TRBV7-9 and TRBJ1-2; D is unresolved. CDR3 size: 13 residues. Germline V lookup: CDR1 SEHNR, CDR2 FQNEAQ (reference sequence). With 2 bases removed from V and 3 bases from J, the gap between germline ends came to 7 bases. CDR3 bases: TGTGCCAGCAGCTTAAATCCGGACTATGGCTACACCTTC. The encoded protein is CASSLNPDYGYTF. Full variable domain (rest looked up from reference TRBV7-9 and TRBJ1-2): DTGVSQNPRHKITKRGQNVTFRCDPISEHNRLYWYRQTLGQGPEFLTYFQNEAQLEKSRLLSDRFSAERPKGSFSTLEIQRTEQGDSAMYLCASSLNPDYGYTFGSGTRLTVV.

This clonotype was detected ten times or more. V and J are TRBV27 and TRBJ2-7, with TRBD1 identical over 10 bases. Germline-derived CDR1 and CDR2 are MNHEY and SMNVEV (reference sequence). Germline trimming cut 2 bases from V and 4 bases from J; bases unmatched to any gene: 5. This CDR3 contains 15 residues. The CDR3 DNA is TGTGCCAGCAGTTTAAGGGCGGGACAGGGGTACGAGCAGTACTTC. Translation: CASSLRAGQGYEQYF.

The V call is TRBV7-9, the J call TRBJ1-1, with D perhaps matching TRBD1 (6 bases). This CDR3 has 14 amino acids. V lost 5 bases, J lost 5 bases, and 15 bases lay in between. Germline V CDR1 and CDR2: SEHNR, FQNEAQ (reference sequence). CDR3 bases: TGTGCCAGCAGCGACGCCTGGGGGCCGACTGAAGCTTTCTTT. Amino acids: CASSDAWGPTEAFF.

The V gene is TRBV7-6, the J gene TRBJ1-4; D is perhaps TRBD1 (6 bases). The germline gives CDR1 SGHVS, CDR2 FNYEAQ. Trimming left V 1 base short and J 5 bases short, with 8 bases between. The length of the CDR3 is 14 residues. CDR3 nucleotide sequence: TGTGCCAGCAGCTTAGGAGGACAGAATGAAAAACTGTTTTTT. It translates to CASSLGGQNEKLFF.

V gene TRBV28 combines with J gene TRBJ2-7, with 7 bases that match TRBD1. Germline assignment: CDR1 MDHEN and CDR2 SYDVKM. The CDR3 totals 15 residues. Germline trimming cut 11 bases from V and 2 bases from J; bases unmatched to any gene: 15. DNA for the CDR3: TGTGCCTCTTTTTCGTGGGGGCAGGGGGCCTACGAGCAGTACTTC. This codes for CASFSWGQGAYEQYF. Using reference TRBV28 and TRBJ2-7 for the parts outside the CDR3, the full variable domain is DVKVTQSSRYLVKRTGEKVFLECVQDMDHENMFWYRQDPGLGLRLIYFSYDVKMKEKGDIPEGYSVSREKKERFSLILESASTNQTSMYLCASFSWGQGAYEQYFGPGTRLTVT.

The chain's CDR3 is CASIPGRGTDTQYF. The CDR3 DNA is TGTGCCAGCATCCCTGGTCGGGGCACAGATACGCAGTATTTT. V usage is TRBV12-3 or TRBV12-4 and J usage is TRBJ2-3; D is undetermined. The V end lost 7 bases, the J end lost 1 base, and 12 bases lay between the germline ends. There are 14 residues in the CDR3.

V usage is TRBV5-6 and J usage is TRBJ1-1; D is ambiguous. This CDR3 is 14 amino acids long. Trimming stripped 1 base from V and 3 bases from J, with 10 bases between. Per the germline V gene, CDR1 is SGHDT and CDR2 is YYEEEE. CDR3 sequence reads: CASSLYRGDTEAFF. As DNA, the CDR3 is TGTGCCAGCAGCTTGTATCGGGGTGACACTGAAGCTTTCTTT.

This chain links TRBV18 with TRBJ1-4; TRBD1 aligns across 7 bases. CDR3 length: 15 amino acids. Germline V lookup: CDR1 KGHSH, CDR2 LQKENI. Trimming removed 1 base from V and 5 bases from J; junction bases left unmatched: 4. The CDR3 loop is CASSPRTGDNEKLFF. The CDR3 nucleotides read TGTGCCAGCTCACCACGGACAGGAGACAATGAAAAACTGTTTTTT.